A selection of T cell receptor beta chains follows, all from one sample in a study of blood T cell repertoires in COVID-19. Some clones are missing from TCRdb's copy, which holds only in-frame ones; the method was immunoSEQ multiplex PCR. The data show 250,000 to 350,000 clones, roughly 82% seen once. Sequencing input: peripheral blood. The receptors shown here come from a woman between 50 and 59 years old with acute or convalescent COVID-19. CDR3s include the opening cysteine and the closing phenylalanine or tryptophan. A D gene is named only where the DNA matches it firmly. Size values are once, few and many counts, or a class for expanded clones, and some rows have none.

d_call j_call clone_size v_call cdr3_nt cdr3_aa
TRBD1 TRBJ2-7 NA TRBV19 TGTGCCAGTAGTATCCCCACAGGGGGGAGCGACGAGCAGTACTTC CASSIPTGGSDEQYF
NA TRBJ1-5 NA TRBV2 TGTGCCACCCGGCGAGAGGTCAATCAGCCCCAGCATTTT CATRREVNQPQHF
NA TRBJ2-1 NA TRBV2 TGTGCCAGCAGTCGGCGGTCTAGCTCCTACAATGAGCAGTTCTTC CASSRRSSSYNEQFF
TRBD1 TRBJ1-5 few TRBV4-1 TGCGCCAGCAGCCGAACAGATACAGGGGGCAGGCGCAATCAGCCCCAGCATTTT CASSRTDTGGRRNQPQHF
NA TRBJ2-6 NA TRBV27 TGTGCCAGCCAAGGGTGGGGGGATAGCTCTGGGGCCAACGTCCTGACTTTC CASQGWGDSSGANVLTF
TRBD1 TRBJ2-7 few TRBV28 TGTGCCAGCAGTACGGGACAGGGATACTCCTACGAGCAGTACTTC CASSTGQGYSYEQYF
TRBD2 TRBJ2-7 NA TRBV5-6 TGTGCCAGCAGCTTGGGGACTAGCGGGACCCACGAGCAGTACTTC CASSLGTSGTHEQYF
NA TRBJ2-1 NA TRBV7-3 TGTGCCAGCAGCTCGGGAGATGAGCAGTTCTTC CASSSGDEQFF
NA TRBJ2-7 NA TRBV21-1 TGTGCCAGCAGCAATAGCGCATACGAGCAGTACTTC CASSNSAYEQYF
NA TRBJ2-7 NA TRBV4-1 TGCGCCAGCAGCCAAGTTGGCGGATCCTCCTACGAGCAGTACTTC CASSQVGGSSYEQYF
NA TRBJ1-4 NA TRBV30 TGTGCCTGGAGTGCAGGGGCAAATGAAAAACTGTTTTTT CAWSAGANEKLFF
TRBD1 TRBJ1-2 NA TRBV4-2 TGTGCCAGCAGCCAACCTCCGGGACAGGGGAGGATGAGGGGTGGCTACACCTTC CASSQPPGQGRMRGGYTF
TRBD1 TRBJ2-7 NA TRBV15 TGTGCCACCAGCAGTTATGAGACAGGGACAGACGAGCAGTACTTC CATSSYETGTDEQYF
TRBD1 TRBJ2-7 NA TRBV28 TGTGCCAGCAGTTCGACAGGGAAAGCCCCCAGTTTCGGGCAGTACTTC CASSSTGKAPSFGQYF
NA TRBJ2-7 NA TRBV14 TGTGCCAGCAGCGAATGGCAGGGTAGGACCGAGCAGTACTTC CASSEWQGRTEQYF
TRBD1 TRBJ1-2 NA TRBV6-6 TGTGCCAGCAGTTACCCGGGACAGGAATATGGCTACACCTTC CASSYPGQEYGYTF
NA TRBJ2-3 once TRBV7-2 TGTGCCAGCAGCTTATGGGTTAGCGGAAAAGATACGCAGTATTTT CASSLWVSGKDTQYF
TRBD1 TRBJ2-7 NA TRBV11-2 TGTGCCAGCAGCCTGGGACAGGCATCCTACGAGCAGTACTTC CASSLGQASYEQYF
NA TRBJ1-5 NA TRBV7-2 TGTGCCAGCAGCTCCTACGTGCTTCGGCAGGAAGAGTATCAGCCCCAGCATTTT CASSSYVLRQEEYQPQHF
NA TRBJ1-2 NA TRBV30 TGTGCCTGGAGGAGGAGGGGAGGTGAAGTTCAGGGCTACACCTTC CAWRRRGGEVQGYTF
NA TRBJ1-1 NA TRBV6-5 TGTGCCAGCAGACAGGACCGGAACACTGAAGCTTTCTTT CASRQDRNTEAFF
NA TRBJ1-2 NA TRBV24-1 TGTGCCACCAGTGATCCACAGGAGACCTATGGCTACACCTTC CATSDPQETYGYTF
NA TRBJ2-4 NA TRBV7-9 TGTGCCAGCAGCCTCCTTACATTAGCCAAAAACATTCAGTACTTC CASSLLTLAKNIQYF
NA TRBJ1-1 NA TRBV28 TGTGCCAGCAGTTTTAAGCTTGGAGGGGAAACTGAAGCTTTCTTT CASSFKLGGETEAFF
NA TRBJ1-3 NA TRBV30 TGTGCCTGGAGGACCGGGATCGGAAACACCATATATTTT CAWRTGIGNTIYF
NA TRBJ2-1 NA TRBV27 TGTGCCAGCAGTCGGTACAATGAGCAGTTCTTC CASSRYNEQFF
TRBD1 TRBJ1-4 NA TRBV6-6 TGTGCCAGCAGTTACCCTACAGGGACAGGTGAAAAACTGTTTTTT CASSYPTGTGEKLFF
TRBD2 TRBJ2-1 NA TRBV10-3 TGTGCCATCAGGGGACTAGCGGGAGAAGGGAACGAGTTCTTC CAIRGLAGEGNEFF
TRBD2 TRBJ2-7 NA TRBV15 TGTGCCACCAGCAGAGATCCAGGGACTAGCCGCGAGCAGTACTTC CATSRDPGTSREQYF
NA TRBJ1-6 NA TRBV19 TGTGCCAGTAGTATAGATCGGTTCCCGGGAAGGCGGGATTCACCCCTCCACTTT CASSIDRFPGRRDSPLHF
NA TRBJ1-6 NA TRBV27 TGTGCCAGCAGTTCGGGGGGATTTTCACCCCTCCACTTT CASSSGGFSPLHF
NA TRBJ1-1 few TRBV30 TGTGCCTGGAGTGTAAAGGGGTGCACTGAAGCTTTCTTT CAWSVKGCTEAFF
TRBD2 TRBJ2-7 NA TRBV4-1 TGCGCCAGCAGCCAACTAACTAGCGAATCCTACGAGCAGTACTTC CASSQLTSESYEQYF
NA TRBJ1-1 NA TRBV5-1 TGCGCCAGCAGCCCAGGCCCGTCGAACACTGAAGCTTTCTTT CASSPGPSNTEAFF
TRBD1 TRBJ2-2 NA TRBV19 TGTGCCAGTAGTCCCACGGGACAGTTCCGGGAGCTGTTTTTT CASSPTGQFRELFF
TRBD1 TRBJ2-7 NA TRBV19 TGTGCCAGTAGTCTAACGGGACAGAGCTCCTACGAGCAGTACTTC CASSLTGQSSYEQYF
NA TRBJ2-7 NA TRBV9 TGTGCCAGCAGCCCCAGTGGGCACGAGCAGTACTTC CASSPSGHEQYF
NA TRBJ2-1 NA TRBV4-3 TGCGCCAGCAGCCAAGATCCAGGGAGGAGGAATGAGCAGTTCTTC CASSQDPGRRNEQFF
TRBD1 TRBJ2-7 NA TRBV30 TGTGCCTGGAGGGCCCCGGGACAGGGCTACGAGCAGTACTTC CAWRAPGQGYEQYF
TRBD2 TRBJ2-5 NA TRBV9 TGTGCCAGCAGCGTAGAAGGACTAGCGGGAAACCAAGAGACCCAGTACTTC CASSVEGLAGNQETQYF
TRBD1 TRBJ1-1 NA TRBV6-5 TGTGCCAGCAGGACCACAGGGGCGAACACTGAAGCTTTCTTT CASRTTGANTEAFF
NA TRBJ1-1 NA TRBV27 TGTGCCAGCATCGGCCCAGGCCGCGGCGGGTTAACGAACACTGAAGCTTTCTTT CASIGPGRGGLTNTEAFF
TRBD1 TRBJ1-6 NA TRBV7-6 TGTGCCAGCAGCTTAGCCGGAGGGACAGGGAATTCACCCCTCCACTTT CASSLAGGTGNSPLHF
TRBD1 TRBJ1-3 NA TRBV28 TGTGCCAGCAGTTTGGGGGGACAGAGCTCTGGAAACACCATATATTTT CASSLGGQSSGNTIYF
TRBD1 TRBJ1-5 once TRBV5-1 TGCGCCAGCAGCTTCGGTGACAGGGAAAGTCAGCCCCAGCATTTT CASSFGDRESQPQHF
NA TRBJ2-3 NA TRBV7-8 TGTGCCAGCGGGGAGGGCACAGATACGCAGTATTTT CASGEGTDTQYF
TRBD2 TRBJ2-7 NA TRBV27 TGTGCCAGCAGTGTAGCGGGAGGGCCCTACGAGCAGTACTTC CASSVAGGPYEQYF
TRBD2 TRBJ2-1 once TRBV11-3 TGTGCCAGCAGCTTGGGGCTAGCGGGAGGTCTCGGTGAGCAGTTCTTC CASSLGLAGGLGEQFF
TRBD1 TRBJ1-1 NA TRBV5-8 TGTGCCAGCAGCCTTACCGGGACAGTTTTTAGAGAAGCTTTCTTT CASSLTGTVFREAFF
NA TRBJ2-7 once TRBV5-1 TGCGCCAGCAGCCCCGACAGGGACTGGAACGAGCAGTACTTC CASSPDRDWNEQYF
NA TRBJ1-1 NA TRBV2 TGTGCCAGCGGTCTAACTGAAGCTTTCTTT CASGLTEAFF